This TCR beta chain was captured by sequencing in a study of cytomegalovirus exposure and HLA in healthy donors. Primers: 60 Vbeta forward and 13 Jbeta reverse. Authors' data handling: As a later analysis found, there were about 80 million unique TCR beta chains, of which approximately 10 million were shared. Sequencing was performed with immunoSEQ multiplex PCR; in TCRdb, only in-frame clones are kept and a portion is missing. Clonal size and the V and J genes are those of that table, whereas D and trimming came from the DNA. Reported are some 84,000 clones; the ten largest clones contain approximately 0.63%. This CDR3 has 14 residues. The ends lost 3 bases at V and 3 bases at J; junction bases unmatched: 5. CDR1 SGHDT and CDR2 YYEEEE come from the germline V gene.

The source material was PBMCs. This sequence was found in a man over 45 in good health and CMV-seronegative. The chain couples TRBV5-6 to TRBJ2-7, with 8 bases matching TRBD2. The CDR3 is CASSSGGANYEQYF. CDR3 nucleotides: TGTGCCAGCAGCTCCGGGGGGGCTAACTACGAGCAGTACTTC.